This T cell receptor (beta chain) was sequenced during a study of neurological immune-mediated disorders. TCRdb independently ran MiXCR on the 5' RACE reads; one entry per CDR3 protein. The sample lists about 38,000 distinct CDR3 sequences, around 10% seen once, with roughly 3.9% in the top ten. Regarding time point: technical triplicate 1. This clonotype was picked up many times. The CDR3 extends over 17 amino acids. Germline CDR1 reads SGDLS; CDR2 reads YYNGEE. Trimming took 4 bases from V and 3 from J; bases not matched to a gene: 4. This TCR derives from a man between 60 and 75 years old with HTLV-1-associated myelopathy (HAM/TSP). Sequencing input: PBMCs. The rearrangement links TRBV9 to TRBJ2-1; the match to TRBD2 covers 16 bases. The CDR3 reads CASSPGLAGGFYNEQFF. The CDR3 nucleotides read TGTGCCAGCAGCCCGGGACTAGCGGGAGGGTTCTACAATGAGCAGTTCTTC.